Below, 32 T cell receptor beta chains from the same sample are listed, as sequenced in a study of blood T cell repertoires in COVID-19. Clones were read by immunoSEQ multiplex PCR, and TCRdb kept only the in-frame ones, dropping some. The sample records roughly 200,000 clones, about three quarters being singletons. Sequenced input: peripheral blood. The receptor source for this set is a woman aged 50 to 60 with active or convalescent COVID-19.

This clone was detected a few times. A junction end diverges from the germline sequence, so it may reflect a read error. V gene TRBV29-1 combines with J gene TRBJ1-4; D may be TRBD1 (6 bases). Germline V gene sequence: CDR1 SQVTM, CDR2 ANQGSEA. The CDR3 totals 12 residues. DNA for the CDR3: TGCAGCGTTGAAGTATCCCCCGGACAGTTGCTTTTT. Protein sequence: CSVEVSPGQLLF.

The V call is TRBV19, the J call TRBJ1-5; TRBD1 aligns across 10 bases. Looked up from germline, CDR1 is LNHDA and CDR2 is SQIVND (reference sequence). V lost 7 bases, J lost 5 bases, and 8 bases stayed unmatched. CDR3 length: 15 residues. This chain's CDR3 is CASTRTGGWDQPQHF. The CDR3 coding sequence is TGTGCCAGTACCAGGACAGGGGGGTGGGATCAGCCCCAGCATTTT.

This clone was recorded once. V usage is TRBV6-5 and J usage is TRBJ2-5; perhaps TRBD1 as D (5 bases). CDR1 and CDR2 from the germline V gene are MNHEY and SVGAGI. The CDR3 length is 13 residues. V was clipped by 6 bases and J by 7 bases, with 15 bases between them. The CDR3 loop reads CASRLDNRGTQYF. CDR3 DNA sequence: TGTGCCAGCAGACTGGACAACCGAGGGACCCAGTACTTC.

The chain uses TRBV5-1 and TRBJ1-3; D perhaps matches TRBD1 (5 bases). The V gene lost 4 bases and the J gene lost 4 bases, with 18 bases spanning the gap. CDR3 length: 16 residues. Germline CDR1 and CDR2: SGHRS and YFSETQ. CDR3 amino acids: CASSVSGRALGNTIYF. The CDR3 region has the DNA TGCGCCAGCAGCGTATCTGGCAGGGCATTAGGAAACACCATATATTTT.

This CDR3 reads CATSSEQGEQFF. The CDR3 nucleotides are TGTGCCACCAGCAGTGAGCAGGGGGAGCAGTTCTTC. V and J are TRBV15 and TRBJ2-1; tentative D call: TRBD1 (6 bases). The V and J ends lost 3 bases and 10 bases respectively, with 10 bases between them. This CDR3 is built from 12 residues. Germline V gene lookup returns CDR1 LNHNV and CDR2 YYDKDF (reference sequence).

This clone was counted a few times. The sample contains more than one DNA sequence encoding this CDR3. The V and J genes are TRBV7-9 and TRBJ1-1, with unresolved D. V lost 5 bases and J 5 bases, leaving 12 bases between the germline ends. The CDR3 is 13 residues long. Germline assignment: CDR1 SEHNR and CDR2 FQNEAQ (reference sequence). This CDR3 reads CASSHRGGTEAFF. The CDR3 region has the DNA TGTGCCAGCAGCCACCGGGGAGGTACTGAAGCTTTCTTT.

J is TRBJ2-2 and V is TRBV29-1; possible D gene TRBD1, 6 bases. Germline CDR1 reads SQVTM; CDR2 reads ANQGSEA. The CDR3 runs 13 residues. V was pared by 3 bases and J by 8 bases, with 13 bases between. Here the CDR3 reads CSVERFGTGELFF. The CDR3 DNA reads as TGCAGCGTTGAGAGATTCGGGACAGGGGAGCTGTTTTTT.

The V call is TRBV29-1, the J call TRBJ2-5, with D maybe TRBD1 (6 bases). The V gene lost 4 bases and the J gene lost 5 bases, with 17 bases spanning the gap. Per germline, CDR1 SQVTM and CDR2 ANQGSEA. The CDR3 sequence is 14 residues long. CDR3 amino acids: CSVGGQAVGETQYF. CDR3 coding DNA: TGCAGCGTTGGGGGGCAGGCCGTGGGGGAGACCCAGTACTTC. Filled out from reference TRBV29-1 and TRBJ2-5, the complete variable domain reads SAVISQKPSRDICQRGTSLTIQCQVDSQVTMMFWYRQQPGQSLTLIATANQGSEATYESGFVIDKFPISRPNLTFSTLTVSNMSPEDSSIYLCSVGGQAVGETQYFGPGTRLLVL.

The chain has TRBV5-8 and TRBJ1-4, with 8 positions matching TRBD1. The ends lost 0 bases at V and 0 bases at J; junction bases unmatched: 4. This CDR3 contains 17 residues. Germline V lookup: CDR1 SGHTS, CDR2 YDEGEE. This CDR3 is CASSLGKTGATNEKLFF. The CDR3 region has the DNA TGTGCCAGCAGCTTGGGAAAGACAGGGGCAACTAATGAAAAACTGTTTTTT.

The chain links TRBV15 to TRBJ2-3, with TRBD2 matching over 8 bases. Unmatched junction bases numbered 5, after V lost 1 base and J lost 2 bases. CDR3 length: 16 amino acids. Germline values: CDR1 LNHNV, CDR2 YYDKDF (reference sequence). The DNA of the CDR3 is TGTGCCACCAGCAGAGGACTAGCGTCCAACACAGATACGCAGTATTTT. Translation: CATSRGLASNTDTQYF.

This chain links TRBV30 with TRBJ2-1; D possibly corresponds to TRBD1 (6 bases). This CDR3 comprises 15 residues. Germline V gives CDR1 GTSNPN, CDR2 SVGIG (reference sequence). V lost 1 base and J lost 7, with 17 bases in between. The CDR3 coding sequence is TGTGCCTGGAGTGGTCTGCAGGGGCGGTTGAATGAGCAGTTCTTC. Residues: CAWSGLQGRLNEQFF.

The chain joins TRBV7-3 to TRBJ1-4, with D uncertain. This CDR3 comprises 13 residues. V was cut by 2 bases and J by 7 bases, with 8 bases left in between. Germline assignment: CDR1 SGHTA and CDR2 FQGTGA. The chain's CDR3 is CASSLQAGEKLFF. CDR3 DNA sequence: TGTGCCAGCAGCTTACAGGCGGGTGAAAAACTGTTTTTT.

The V gene is TRBV29-1, the J gene TRBJ1-3; a weak D match, TRBD1 (6 bases). Germline V CDR1 and CDR2: SQVTM, ANQGSEA. The ends were cut back, 6 bases at V and 0 bases at J, with 24 bases in the middle. This CDR3 spans 18 amino acids. CDR3 coding DNA: TGCAGCGTCATTCACAGGACAGCTGGATCTCACTCTGGAAACACCATATATTTT. This gives the protein CSVIHRTAGSHSGNTIYF.

The gene calls are TRBV14 and TRBJ2-5, with D possibly TRBD1 on 5 matching bases. The CDR3 consists of 15 residues. Germline CDR1 reads SGHDN; CDR2 reads FVKESK. The V and J ends lost 0 bases and 4 bases respectively, with 12 bases between them. CDR3 DNA sequence: TGTGCCAGCAGCCAAGATGCAGGGCTGGGAGAGACCCAGTACTTC. Its protein is CASSQDAGLGETQYF.

The chain employs TRBV3-1 (or the pseudogene TRBV3-2) and TRBJ2-7; D call uncertain. CDR1 and CDR2 from the germline V gene are LGHDT and YNNKEL (reference sequence). V was cut by 0 bases and J by 7 bases, with 7 bases left in between. The CDR3 loop spans 12 amino acids. This CDR3 is CASSQDTREQYF. CDR3 coding DNA: TGTGCCAGCAGCCAAGACACGAGAGAGCAGTACTTC.

This clone appeared a single time. The V call is TRBV7-9, the J call TRBJ2-1; 9 nucleotides match TRBD2. In germline, CDR1 is SEHNR, CDR2 FQNEAQ (reference sequence). The length of the CDR3 is 13 residues. Unmatched junction bases numbered 3, after V lost 9 bases and J lost 3 bases. The CDR3 loop reads CASHSGSYNEQFF. The CDR3 coding sequence is TGTGCCAGTCATAGCGGGAGCTACAATGAGCAGTTCTTC.

This rearrangement joins TRBV18 to TRBJ1-2; TRBD1 matches at 9 bases. The J segment lost 4 bases and the V segment lost 4 bases, leaving 7 bases of the junction unmatched. Germline V gene data show CDR1 as KGHSH and CDR2 as LQKENI. The CDR3 extends over 15 amino acids. This CDR3 is CASSLTGGSGYGYTF. Written as DNA, the CDR3 is TGTGCCAGCTCACTAACAGGGGGCTCTGGCTATGGCTACACCTTC. Supplemented by reference TRBV18 and TRBJ1-2, the full variable domain reads NAGVMQNPRHLVRRRGQEARLRCSPMKGHSHVYWYRQLPEEGLKFMVYLQKENIIDESGMPKERFSAEFPKEGPSILRIQQVVRGDSAAYFCASSLTGGSGYGYTFGSGTRLTVV.

The J gene is TRBJ2-2, the V gene TRBV19; TRBD1 is a possible D gene (6 bases). Per germline, CDR1 LNHDA and CDR2 SQIVND (reference sequence). Between the trimmed V and J ends, which lost 5 bases and 1 base, there was a span of 8 bases. The CDR3 is 14 amino acids. In DNA, the CDR3 is TGTGCCAGTAGTCTGACAGGGAACACCGGGGAGCTGTTTTTT. Its translation is CASSLTGNTGELFF.

This clone was observed a handful of times. This chain connects TRBV18 to TRBJ1-5; D remains unclear. Germline assignment: CDR1 KGHSH and CDR2 LQKENI. The CDR3 contains 16 residues. Between the trimmed V and J ends, which lost 6 bases and 0 bases, there was a span of 15 bases. The CDR3, as DNA: TGTGCCAGCTCGCCGAGGAGGGATTATAGCAATCAGCCCCAGCATTTT. Translated, it gives CASSPRRDYSNQPQHF.

V and J are TRBV5-4 and TRBJ2-7; 8 bases agree with TRBD1. The germline V gene encodes CDR1 SGHNT and CDR2 YYREEE (reference sequence). With 4 bases clipped from V and 3 bases from J, the junction kept 6 bases outside the gene matches. The CDR3 is 14 amino acids. As DNA, the CDR3 is TGTGCCAGCAGCCTAGGACAGGGCGTCTACGAGCAGTACTTC. It yields the protein CASSLGQGVYEQYF.

The genes are TRBV5-4 and TRBJ2-1, with 11 bases lining up with TRBD2. Losses at the gene ends were 5 bases for V and 0 bases for J; bases not matched to a gene: 7. Germline V lookup: CDR1 SGHNT, CDR2 YYREEE (reference sequence). This CDR3 region has 17 residues. CDR3 DNA: TGTGCCAGCAGTTCGGGACTAGCGGTCGGCTCCTACAATGAGCAGTTCTTC. Its translation is CASSSGLAVGSYNEQFF.

The V call is TRBV11-2, the J call TRBJ1-6; no clear D gene. Trimming removed 1 base at V and 11 bases at J, with 6 bases between. This CDR3 is built from 12 residues. CDR1 is SGHAT, CDR2 FQNNGV, per germline. CDR3 sequence reads: CASSLGVTPLHF. DNA for the CDR3: TGTGCCAGCAGCTTAGGTGTCACACCCCTCCACTTT.

V is TRBV5-5 and J is TRBJ2-2; 11 nucleotides line up with TRBD2. Looked up from germline, CDR1 is SGHKS and CDR2 is YYEKEE (reference sequence). The CDR3 extends over 18 amino acids. Trimming at V came to 4 bases and at J to 4 bases, leaving 12 bases not matched to a gene. The CDR3: CASSLQNRLAGRTGELFF. The CDR3 DNA follows: TGTGCCAGCAGCCTTCAGAACCGACTAGCGGGGCGCACCGGGGAGCTGTTTTTT.

The J gene is TRBJ2-3, the V gene TRBV19; 8 nucleotides line up with TRBD2. The CDR3 runs to 14 residues. V gave up 7 bases and J gave up 4 bases; unmatched junction bases: 7. The germline V gene has CDR1 LNHDA and CDR2 SQIVND (reference sequence). CDR3 amino acids: CASMGTSGSDTQYF. Written as DNA, the CDR3 is TGTGCCAGTATGGGGACTAGTGGCTCAGATACGCAGTATTTT.

V and J are TRBV7-9 and TRBJ1-2; TRBD1 matches at 8 bases. J was trimmed by 1 base and V by 5 bases; bases with no gene match: 6. CDR1 is SEHNR and CDR2 is FQNEAQ in the germline V gene (reference sequence). This CDR3 is 15 amino acids long. This CDR3 reads CASSPGQGHNYGYTF. The CDR3 nucleotides are TGTGCCAGCAGCCCAGGACAGGGCCATAACTATGGCTACACCTTC. Based on the CDR3 plus reference TRBV7-9 and TRBJ1-2, the full variable domain is DTGVSQNPRHKITKRGQNVTFRCDPISEHNRLYWYRQTLGQGPEFLTYFQNEAQLEKSRLLSDRFSAERPKGSFSTLEIQRTEQGDSAMYLCASSPGQGHNYGYTFGSGTRLTVV.

This clone was detected a few times. The chain recombines TRBV28 with TRBJ2-7, with D unresolved. The CDR3 has 11 residues. Trimming took off 4 bases at V and 6 bases at J, with 7 bases between the two ends. Germline CDR1 reads MDHEN; CDR2 reads SYDVKM. The CDR3 region is CASSSDSEQYF. The CDR3 DNA reads TGTGCCAGCAGTTCCGACTCCGAGCAGTACTTC.

V usage is TRBV29-1 and J usage is TRBJ1-3; 7 nucleotides line up with TRBD1. CDR3 length: 12 residues. Trimming at V came to 6 bases and at J to 4 bases, leaving 3 bases not matched to a gene. Germline V gene lookup returns CDR1 SQVTM and CDR2 ANQGSEA. CDR3 region: CSVRQGGNTIYF. For the CDR3, the DNA is TGCAGCGTGCGACAGGGAGGAAACACCATATATTTT.

The CDR3 region is CASSRGGANEQFF. The DNA for the CDR3 is TGTGCCAGCAGTCGAGGCGGTGCAAATGAGCAGTTCTTC. The V and J genes are TRBV6-5 and TRBJ2-1, with D unresolved. V dropped 5 bases and J dropped 7 bases, with 12 bases sitting between them. This CDR3 spans 13 amino acids. Germline V CDR1 and CDR2: MNHEY, SVGAGI.

The rearrangement joins TRBV7-6 to TRBJ2-1, with 10 bases fitting TRBD2. The CDR3 has 14 residues. J gave up 8 bases and V 1 base, and 2 bases lay outside the gene matches. Germline CDR1 is SGHVS and CDR2 is FNYEAQ. CDR3 sequence: CASSLEAGGHEQFF. The CDR3 region has the DNA TGTGCCAGCAGCTTAGAAGCGGGGGGGCATGAGCAGTTCTTC.

The V call is TRBV18, the J call TRBJ2-6; TRBD1 aligns across 7 bases. CDR1 is KGHSH and CDR2 is LQKENI in the germline V gene. CDR3 size: 16 residues. The J segment lost 4 bases and the V segment lost 1 base, leaving 4 bases of the junction unmatched. CDR3 bases: TGTGCCAGCTCACCACAGGGGGCTGGGGGGGCCAACGTCCTGACTTTC. Protein sequence: CASSPQGAGGANVLTF.

DNA for the CDR3: TGTGCCAGCAGCTTAGGGGGACTAGCGGGGCGCACAGATACGCAGTATTTT. This encodes CASSLGGLAGRTDTQYF. The V and J genes are TRBV7-2 and TRBJ2-3; TRBD2 agrees at 13 bases. The CDR3 is made up of 17 amino acids. V shed 1 base, J shed 1 base, and the junction held 2 bases outside the gene matches. Germline lookup yields CDR1 SGHTA and CDR2 FQGNSA.

V gene TRBV10-3 combines with J gene TRBJ2-7; no clear D. With 3 bases removed from V and 3 bases from J, the gap between germline ends came to 9 bases. The CDR3 runs to 13 residues. CDR1 is ENHRY, CDR2 SYGVKD, per germline. In DNA, the CDR3 is TGTGCCATCAGTGAATCACAGATCTACGAGCAGTACTTC. This gives the protein CAISESQIYEQYF.